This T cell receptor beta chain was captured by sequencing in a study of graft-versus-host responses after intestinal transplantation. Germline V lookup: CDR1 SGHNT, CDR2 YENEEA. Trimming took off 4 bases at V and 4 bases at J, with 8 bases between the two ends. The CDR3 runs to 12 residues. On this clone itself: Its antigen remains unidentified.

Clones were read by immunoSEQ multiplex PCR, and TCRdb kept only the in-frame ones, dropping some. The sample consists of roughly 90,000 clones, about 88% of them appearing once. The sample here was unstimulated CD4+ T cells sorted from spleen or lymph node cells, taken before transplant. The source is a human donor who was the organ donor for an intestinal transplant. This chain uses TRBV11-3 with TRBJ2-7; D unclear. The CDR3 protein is CASSSSTYEQYF. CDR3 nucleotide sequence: TGTGCCAGCAGCTCCTCCACTTACGAGCAGTACTTC.